The 8 T cell receptor beta chains in this list originate from one sample, sequenced in a study of blood T cells in healthy people across ages. Sample-barcoded 5' priming and a J-beta primer mix drove a second PCR of about 6 to 11 cycles. TCRdb reanalysed the 5' RACE reads using MiXCR and keeps one entry per CDR3 protein. The repertoire consists of fewer than 900,000 distinct CDR3 sequences, with roughly 45% occurring once and the leading ten covering 20%. Sequenced sample: blood. All receptors derive from an older woman in good health.

The chain couples TRBV7-9 to TRBJ1-2, with 12 bases matching TRBD1. The germline gives CDR1 SEHNR, CDR2 FQNEAQ (reference sequence). This CDR3 region has 17 residues. J lost 1 base, V lost 3 bases, and 6 bases had no gene match. The CDR3: CASSFTGTGGSNYGYTF. In DNA form, the CDR3 reads TGTGCCAGCAGCTTTACCGGGACAGGGGGCAGTAACTATGGCTACACCTTC.

The rearrangement joins TRBV29-1 to TRBJ2-1, with 7 nucleotides matching TRBD2. The CDR3 has 15 amino acids. CDR1 and CDR2 from the germline V gene are SQVTM and ANQGSEA. J was trimmed by 13 bases and V by 4 bases; bases with no gene match: 19. CDR3 protein: CSVGGAGSDGETQFF. The CDR3 bases are TGCAGCGTTGGCGGAGCGGGATCGGATGGAGAGACCCAGTTCTTC.

The chain joins TRBV2 to TRBJ2-3; 8 nucleotides match TRBD2. V shed 8 bases and J 4 bases; nucleotides not matched to a gene: 8. Per germline, CDR1 SNHLY and CDR2 FYNNEI. This CDR3 has 14 amino acids. The CDR3 loop reads CASRGGTEADTQYF. The CDR3 coding sequence is TGTGCCAGCCGCGGGGGGACTGAAGCAGATACGCAGTATTTT.

This sequence joins TRBV12-3 or TRBV12-4 and TRBJ1-2; 7 positions agree with TRBD1. CDR3 size: 15 residues. J gave up 8 bases and V 5 bases, and 14 bases lay outside the gene matches. As DNA, the CDR3 is TGTGCCAGCAGTGGTGATACGATAGACAGGGAGGGCTACACCTTC. It translates to CASSGDTIDREGYTF.

This clonotype occurred many times. CDR3 residues: CASSFTAETQYF. The CDR3 coding sequence is TGTGCCAGCAGCTTCACGGCTGAGACCCAGTACTTC. The chain links TRBV7-9 to TRBJ2-5; no definite D call. V lost 3 bases to trimming and J lost 5 bases, with 7 bases between them. CDR3 length: 12 amino acids. Per germline, CDR1 SEHNR and CDR2 FQNEAQ (reference sequence).

This clonotype has only a few counts. The rearrangement joins TRBV7-3 to TRBJ2-7; 7 bases are shared with TRBD2. The CDR3 consists of 12 residues. Germline CDR1 is SGHTA and CDR2 is FQGTGA. The V segment lost 3 bases and the J segment 6 bases; nucleotides outside the gene matches: 2. The CDR3 DNA reads as TGTGCCAGCAGCTTTGGACTAGGCGAGCAGTACTTC. Encoded protein: CASSFGLGEQYF. The full variable domain, with the rest looked up from reference TRBV7-3 and TRBJ2-7, is GAGVSQTPSNKVTEKGKYVELRCDPISGHTALYWYRQSLGQGPEFLIYFQGTGAADDSGLPNDRFFAVRPEGSVSTLKIQRTERGDSAVYLCASSFGLGEQYFGPGTRLTVT.

The V and J genes are TRBV6-4 and TRBJ2-2; D not resolved. Germline V CDR1 and CDR2: MRHNA, SNTAGT. This CDR3 comprises 12 residues. Trimming cost V 6 bases and J 7 bases, with 9 bases left between them. The CDR3 DNA is TGTGCCAGCAGCCGGATCGGCGGGGAGCTGTTTTTT. It codes for CASSRIGGELFF.

Comments on this clonotype: A much larger clone lies a single base off, so this may be a read error. This chain connects TRBV4-1 to TRBJ1-4, with D possibly being TRBD1 (5 bases). CDR3 size: 16 residues. The V end lost 3 bases, the J end lost 0 bases, and 11 bases lay between the germline ends. Per the germline V gene, CDR1 is MGHRA and CDR2 is YSYEKL. CDR3: CASSHVQTATNEKLFF. The CDR3 DNA sequence: TGCGCCAGCAGCCATGTCCAGACAGCAACTAATGAAAAACTGTTTTTT.